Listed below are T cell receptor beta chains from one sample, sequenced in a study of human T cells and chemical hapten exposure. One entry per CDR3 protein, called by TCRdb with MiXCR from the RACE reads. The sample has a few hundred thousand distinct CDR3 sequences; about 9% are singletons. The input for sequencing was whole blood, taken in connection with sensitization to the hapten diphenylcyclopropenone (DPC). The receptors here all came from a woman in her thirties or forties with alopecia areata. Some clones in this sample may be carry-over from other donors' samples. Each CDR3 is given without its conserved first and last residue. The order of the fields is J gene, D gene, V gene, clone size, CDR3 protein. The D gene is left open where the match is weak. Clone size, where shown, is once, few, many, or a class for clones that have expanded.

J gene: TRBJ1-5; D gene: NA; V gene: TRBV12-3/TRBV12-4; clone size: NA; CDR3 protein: ASTPGVNQPQH
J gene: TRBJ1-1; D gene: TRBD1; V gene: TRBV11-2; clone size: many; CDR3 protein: ASSLDRGQAF
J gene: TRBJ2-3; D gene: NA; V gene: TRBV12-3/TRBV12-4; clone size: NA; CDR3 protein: ASILKTTDTQY
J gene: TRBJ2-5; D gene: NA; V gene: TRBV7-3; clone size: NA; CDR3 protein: ASSSGEETQY
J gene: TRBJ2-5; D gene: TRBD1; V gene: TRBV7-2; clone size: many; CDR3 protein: ASSSGGVRQETQY
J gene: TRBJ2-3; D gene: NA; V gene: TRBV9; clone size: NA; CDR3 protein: ASSARQPGADTQY
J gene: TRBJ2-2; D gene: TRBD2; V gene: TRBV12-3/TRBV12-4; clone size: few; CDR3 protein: ASSSWTSGRPGELF
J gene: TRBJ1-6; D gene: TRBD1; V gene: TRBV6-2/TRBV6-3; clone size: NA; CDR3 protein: ASSRRDRDNSPLH
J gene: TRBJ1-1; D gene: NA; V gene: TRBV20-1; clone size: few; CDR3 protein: SARGGTVYGF
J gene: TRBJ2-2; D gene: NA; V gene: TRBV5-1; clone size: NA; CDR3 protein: ASSLGIIAGTGTGELF
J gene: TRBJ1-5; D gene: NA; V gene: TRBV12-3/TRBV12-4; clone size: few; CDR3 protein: ASSLGLGGHQPQH
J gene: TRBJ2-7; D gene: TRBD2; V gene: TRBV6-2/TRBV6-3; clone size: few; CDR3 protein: ASSSSGKTYEQY
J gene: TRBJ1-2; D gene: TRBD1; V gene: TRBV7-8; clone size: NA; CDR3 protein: ASSLEITGVDGYT
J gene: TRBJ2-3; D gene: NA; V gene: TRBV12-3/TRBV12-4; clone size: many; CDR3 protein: ASSLLISTDTQY
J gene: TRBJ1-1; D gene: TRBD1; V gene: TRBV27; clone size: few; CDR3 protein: ASSPRTGVDTEAF
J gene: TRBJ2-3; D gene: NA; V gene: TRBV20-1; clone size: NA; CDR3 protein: SARITDTQY
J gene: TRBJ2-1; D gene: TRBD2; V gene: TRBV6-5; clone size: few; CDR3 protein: ASSSGANSGGYNEQF
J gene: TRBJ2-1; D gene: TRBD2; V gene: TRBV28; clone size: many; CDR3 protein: ASSFMGGSSYNEQF
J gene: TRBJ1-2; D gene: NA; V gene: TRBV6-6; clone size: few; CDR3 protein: ASSQPYGYT
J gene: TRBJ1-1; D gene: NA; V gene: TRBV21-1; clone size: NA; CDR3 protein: ASSKPRLQGVTTLSNTEAF
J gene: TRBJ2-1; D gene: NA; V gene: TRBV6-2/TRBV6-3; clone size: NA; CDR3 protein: ASSYSVEIGHNEQF
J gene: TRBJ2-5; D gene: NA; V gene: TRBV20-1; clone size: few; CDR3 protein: SALGRGRRETQY
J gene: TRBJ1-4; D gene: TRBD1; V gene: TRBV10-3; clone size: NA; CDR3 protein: AISESTGGGEKLF
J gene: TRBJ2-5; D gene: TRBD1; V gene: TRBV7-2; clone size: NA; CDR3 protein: ASSLGTDRGTQY
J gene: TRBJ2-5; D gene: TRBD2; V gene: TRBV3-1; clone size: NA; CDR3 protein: ASSQGERETQETQY
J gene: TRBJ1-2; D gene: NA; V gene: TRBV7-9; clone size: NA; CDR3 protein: ASSLGQVRTNYGYT
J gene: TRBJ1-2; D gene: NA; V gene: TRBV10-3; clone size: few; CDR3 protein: AISESIGLLAYGYT
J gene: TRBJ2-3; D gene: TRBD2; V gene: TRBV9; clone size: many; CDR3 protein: ASSVGPSGRAGDTQY
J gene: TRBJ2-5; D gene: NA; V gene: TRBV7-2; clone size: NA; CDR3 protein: ASSLDWRETQY
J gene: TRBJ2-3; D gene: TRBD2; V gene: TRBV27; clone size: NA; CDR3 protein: ASSPQKREGPDTQY
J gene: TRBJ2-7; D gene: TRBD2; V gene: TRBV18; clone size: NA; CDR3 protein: ASSPMPGLAGVHEQY
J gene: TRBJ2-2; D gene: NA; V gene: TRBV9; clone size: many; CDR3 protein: ASSVGEGSTGELF
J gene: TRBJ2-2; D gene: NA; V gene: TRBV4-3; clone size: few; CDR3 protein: ASSLNAPVSNTGELF
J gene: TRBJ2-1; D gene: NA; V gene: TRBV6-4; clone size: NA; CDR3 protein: ASSAGTAYNEQF
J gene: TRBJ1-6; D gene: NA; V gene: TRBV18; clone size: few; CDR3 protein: ASSSVSNSPLH
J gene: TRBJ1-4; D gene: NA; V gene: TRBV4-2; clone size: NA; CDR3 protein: ASRSSTGPNEKLF
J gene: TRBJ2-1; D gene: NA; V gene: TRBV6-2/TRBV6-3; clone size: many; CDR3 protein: ASSQLAYNEQF
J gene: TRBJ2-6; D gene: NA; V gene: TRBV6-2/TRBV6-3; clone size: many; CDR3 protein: ASSYRGSGANVLT
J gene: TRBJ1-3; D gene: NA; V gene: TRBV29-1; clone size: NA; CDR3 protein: SVAPLAGNTIY
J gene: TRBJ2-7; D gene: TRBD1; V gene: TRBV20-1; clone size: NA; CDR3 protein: SDPGTGCYEQY
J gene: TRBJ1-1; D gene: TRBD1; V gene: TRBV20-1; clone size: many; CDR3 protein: SAYRGPGTEAF
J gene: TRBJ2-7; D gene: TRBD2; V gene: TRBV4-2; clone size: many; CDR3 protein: ASSQDSSGRREQY
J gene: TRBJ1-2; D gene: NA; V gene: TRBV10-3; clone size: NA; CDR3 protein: AISEISGGAGYT
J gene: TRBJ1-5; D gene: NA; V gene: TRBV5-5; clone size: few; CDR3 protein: ASSFGRINQPQH
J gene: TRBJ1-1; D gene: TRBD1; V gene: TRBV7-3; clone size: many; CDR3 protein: ASSAPGQRTEAF